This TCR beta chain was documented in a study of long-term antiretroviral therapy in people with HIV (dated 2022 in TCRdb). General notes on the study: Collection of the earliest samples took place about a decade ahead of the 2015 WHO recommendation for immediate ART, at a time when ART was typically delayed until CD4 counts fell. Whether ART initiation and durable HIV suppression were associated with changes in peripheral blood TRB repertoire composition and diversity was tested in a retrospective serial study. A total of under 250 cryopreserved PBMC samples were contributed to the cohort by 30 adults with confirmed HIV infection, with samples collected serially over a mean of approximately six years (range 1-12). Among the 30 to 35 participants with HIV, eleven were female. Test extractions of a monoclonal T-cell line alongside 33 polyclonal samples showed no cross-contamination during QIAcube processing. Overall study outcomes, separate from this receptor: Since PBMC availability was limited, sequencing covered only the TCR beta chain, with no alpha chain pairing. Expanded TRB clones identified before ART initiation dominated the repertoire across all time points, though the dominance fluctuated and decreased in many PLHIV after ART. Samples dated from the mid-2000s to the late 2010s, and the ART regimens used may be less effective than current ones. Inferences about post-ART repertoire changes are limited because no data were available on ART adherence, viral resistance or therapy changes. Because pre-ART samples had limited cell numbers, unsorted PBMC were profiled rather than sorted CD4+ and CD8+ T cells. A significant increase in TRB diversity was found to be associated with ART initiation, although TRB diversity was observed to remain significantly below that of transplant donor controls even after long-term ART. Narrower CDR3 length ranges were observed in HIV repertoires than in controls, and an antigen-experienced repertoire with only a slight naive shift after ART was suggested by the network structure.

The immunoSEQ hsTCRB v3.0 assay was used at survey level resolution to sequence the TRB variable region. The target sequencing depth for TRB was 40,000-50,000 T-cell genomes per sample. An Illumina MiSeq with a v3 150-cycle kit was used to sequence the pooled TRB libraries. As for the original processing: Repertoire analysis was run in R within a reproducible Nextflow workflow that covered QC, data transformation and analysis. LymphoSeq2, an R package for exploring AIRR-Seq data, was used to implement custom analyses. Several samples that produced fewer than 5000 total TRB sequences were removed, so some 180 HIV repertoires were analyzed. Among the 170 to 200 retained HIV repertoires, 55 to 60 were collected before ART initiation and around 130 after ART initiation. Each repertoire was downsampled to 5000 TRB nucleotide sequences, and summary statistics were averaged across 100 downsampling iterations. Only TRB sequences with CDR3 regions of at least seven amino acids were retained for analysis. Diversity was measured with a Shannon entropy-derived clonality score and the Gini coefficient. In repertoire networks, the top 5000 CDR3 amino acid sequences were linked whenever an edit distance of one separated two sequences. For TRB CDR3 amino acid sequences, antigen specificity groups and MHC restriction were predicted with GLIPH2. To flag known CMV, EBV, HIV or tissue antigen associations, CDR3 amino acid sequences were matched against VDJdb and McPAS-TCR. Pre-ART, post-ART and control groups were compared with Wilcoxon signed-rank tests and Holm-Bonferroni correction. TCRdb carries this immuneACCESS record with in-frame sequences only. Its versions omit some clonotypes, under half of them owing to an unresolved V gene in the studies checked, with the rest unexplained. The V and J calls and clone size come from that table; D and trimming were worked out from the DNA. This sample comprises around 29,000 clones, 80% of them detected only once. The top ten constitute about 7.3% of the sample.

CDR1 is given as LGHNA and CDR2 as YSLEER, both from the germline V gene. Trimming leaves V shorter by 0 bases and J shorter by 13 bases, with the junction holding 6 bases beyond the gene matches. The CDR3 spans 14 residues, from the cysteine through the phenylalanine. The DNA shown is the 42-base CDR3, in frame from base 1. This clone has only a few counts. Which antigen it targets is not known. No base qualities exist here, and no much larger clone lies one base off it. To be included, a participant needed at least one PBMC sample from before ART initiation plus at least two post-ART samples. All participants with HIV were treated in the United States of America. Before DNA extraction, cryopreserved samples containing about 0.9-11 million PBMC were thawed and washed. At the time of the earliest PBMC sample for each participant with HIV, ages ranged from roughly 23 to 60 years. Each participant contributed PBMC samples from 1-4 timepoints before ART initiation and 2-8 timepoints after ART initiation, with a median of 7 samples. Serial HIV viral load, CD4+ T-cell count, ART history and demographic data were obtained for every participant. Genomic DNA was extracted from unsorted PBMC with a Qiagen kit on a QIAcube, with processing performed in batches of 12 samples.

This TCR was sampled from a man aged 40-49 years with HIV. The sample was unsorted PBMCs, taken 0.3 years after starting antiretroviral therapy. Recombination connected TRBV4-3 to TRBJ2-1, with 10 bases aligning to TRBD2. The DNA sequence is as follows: TGCGCCAGCAGCCAAGAGGTTGCTAGCGGGGGCCAGTTCTTC. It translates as CASSQEVASGGQFF.